The 27 T cell receptor beta chains below all came from one sample that was sequenced in a study of T cell changes during pregnancy in multiple sclerosis. This table comes from immunoSEQ multiplex PCR, and its TCRdb copy is limited to in-frame clones, with some not included. The table has 45,000 or so clones, around 90% seen once. The sample consisted of CD8+ T cells from peripheral blood mononuclear cells, taken after pregnancy. These receptors came from a female donor with multiple sclerosis, enrolled in a pregnancy study.

J is TRBJ1-1 and V is TRBV4-3; perhaps TRBD1 as D (6 bases). Germline loops: CDR1 LGHNA, CDR2 YSLEER. The CDR3 covers 17 residues. Trimming stripped 0 bases from V and 3 bases from J, with 17 bases between. The CDR3 nucleotides are TGCGCCAGCAGCCAAGATCTATTGATAGGGGGTGACACTGAAGCTTTCTTT. Amino acid sequence: CASSQDLLIGGDTEAFF.

This chain links TRBV6-5 with TRBJ1-5, with a possible D match to TRBD1 (5 bases). The V end lost 5 bases, the J end lost 0 bases, and 11 bases lay between the germline ends. The V gene's germline CDR1 is MNHEY and CDR2 SVGAGI. The CDR3 sequence is 15 residues long. The CDR3 region is CASSPGENSNQPQHF. The CDR3 DNA is TGTGCCAGCAGTCCGGGGGAGAATAGCAATCAGCCCCAGCATTTT.

The chain is built from TRBV11-1 and TRBJ1-2; a possible D gene is TRBD1 (5 bases). Per the germline V gene, CDR1 is SGHAT and CDR2 is FQDESV (reference sequence). Trimming pared 4 bases from V and 0 bases from J, leaving 9 bases between. CDR3 length: 14 residues. In DNA form, the CDR3 reads TGTGCCAGCAGCTACGGGGGAACTAACTATGGCTACACCTTC. Its protein product is CASSYGGTNYGYTF.

This chain connects TRBV5-6 to TRBJ2-1; a possible D gene is TRBD1 (5 bases). This CDR3 is 14 amino acids long. From germline, CDR1 is SGHDT and CDR2 YYEEEE. The ends were cut back, 0 bases at V and 9 bases at J, with 13 bases in the middle. The CDR3 nucleotides read TGTGCCAGCAGCTTGGCTTTGTGGGGCTTTGAGCAGTTCTTC. It specifies CASSLALWGFEQFF.

The rearrangement joins TRBV6-1 to TRBJ1-5; D unclear. The CDR3 sequence is 16 residues long. Germline V gene data show CDR1 as MNHNS and CDR2 as SASEGT. Trimming removed 4 bases from V and 3 bases from J, with 16 bases in between. The CDR3 nucleotides read TGTGCCAGCAGTGCGAATATGTGGCAGGTCAATCAGCCCCAGCATTTT. As protein: CASSANMWQVNQPQHF.

The chain recombines TRBV19 with TRBJ2-7; the D gene is possibly TRBD1 (5 bases). Trimming left V 2 bases short and J 2 bases short, with 10 bases between. The CDR3 length is 14 residues. Germline CDR1 is LNHDA and CDR2 is SQIVND (reference sequence). CDR3 nucleotide sequence: TGTGCCAGTAGTATACACTCAGGGACCTACGAGCAGTACTTC. Protein product: CASSIHSGTYEQYF.

V usage is TRBV6-1 and J usage is TRBJ2-5; 7 bases map to TRBD2. Unmatched junction bases numbered 13, after V lost 1 base and J lost 11 bases. This CDR3 is built from 15 residues. Germline assignment: CDR1 MNHNS and CDR2 SASEGT. The CDR3 protein is CASSEGGGSVWEQYF. In DNA, the CDR3 is TGTGCCAGCAGTGAAGGGGGGGGTTCCGTGTGGGAGCAGTACTTC.

This chain uses TRBV4-2 with TRBJ2-5, with a weak D call TRBD1 (6 bases). Per germline, CDR1 LGHNA and CDR2 YNFKEQ. Trimming shortened V by 0 bases and J by 4 bases, and 21 bases separated the two germline ends. The CDR3 runs 18 residues. The CDR3 nucleotides read TGTGCCAGCAGCCAAGACTCGGGCGGGTACAGGGCGAGAGAGACCCAGTACTTC. This translates into CASSQDSGGYRARETQYF.

The chain combines TRBV27 with TRBJ2-2; D possibly corresponds to TRBD1 (7 bases). Trimming removed 3 bases at V and 5 bases at J, with 10 bases between. Germline loops: CDR1 MNHEY, CDR2 SMNVEV (reference sequence). The CDR3 consists of 14 residues. CDR3 in amino acids: CASSFRGDTGELFF. The CDR3 region has the DNA TGTGCCAGCAGTTTCAGGGGGGATACCGGGGAGCTGTTTTTT.

This rearrangement joins TRBV6-1 to TRBJ2-1; TRBD2 aligns across 10 bases. The length of the CDR3 is 22 residues. Looked up from germline, CDR1 is MNHNS and CDR2 is SASEGT. Trimming took 1 base from V and 0 from J; bases not matched to a gene: 18. The CDR3 region is CASSEGWETSGSTSSSYNEQFF. CDR3 DNA: TGTGCCAGCAGTGAAGGATGGGAGACTAGCGGGTCTACCAGTAGCTCCTACAATGAGCAGTTCTTC.

The chain combines TRBV6-1 with TRBJ2-4; possibly TRBD2 for D (6 bases). With 3 bases removed from V and 9 bases from J, the gap between germline ends came to 12 bases. The length of the CDR3 is 13 residues. The V gene's germline CDR1 is MNHNS and CDR2 SASEGT. CDR3 sequence reads: CASSDLGGGIQYF. The CDR3 DNA sequence: TGTGCCAGCAGTGATCTGGGGGGAGGCATTCAGTACTTC.

The chain uses TRBV6-5 and TRBJ2-7; D ambiguous. CDR3 size: 15 residues. Germline CDR1 reads MNHEY; CDR2 reads SVGAGI. Trimming cost V 2 bases and J 2 bases, with 13 bases left between them. The CDR3 coding sequence is TGTGCCAGCAGTTACATCCTGAGCAATACCTACGAGCAGTACTTC. It translates to CASSYILSNTYEQYF.

The chain carries TRBV7-8 and TRBJ2-7, with D possibly being TRBD2 (6 bases). The germline gives CDR1 SGHVS, CDR2 FQNEAQ. CDR3 length: 14 residues. Trimming removed 4 bases at V and 1 base at J, with 11 bases between. The CDR3 sequence is CASSWSGPSYEQYF. CDR3 in DNA: TGTGCCAGCAGCTGGAGCGGGCCGTCCTACGAGCAGTACTTC.

This clone came up once. This chain's CDR3 is CASSRADSWDGYTF. CDR3 bases: TGTGCCAGCAGCAGAGCCGACAGTTGGGATGGCTACACCTTC. The chain couples TRBV11-2 to TRBJ1-2, with D perhaps TRBD1 (5 bases). V was trimmed by 5 bases and J by 6 bases, leaving 16 bases between them. The CDR3 runs to 14 residues. Germline CDR1 and CDR2: SGHAT and FQNNGV.

The rearrangement joins TRBV6-5 to TRBJ1-1; D may be TRBD1 (5 bases). V was shortened by 4 bases and J by 4 bases, with 13 bases between the two germline ends. The germline CDR1 and CDR2 sequences are MNHEY and SVGAGI. This CDR3 spans 14 amino acids. CDR3 loop: CASSLTGTFTEAFF. The CDR3 DNA is TGTGCCAGCAGTTTAACCGGGACTTTCACTGAAGCTTTCTTT.

This chain connects TRBV9 to TRBJ2-2; D call uncertain. CDR1 and CDR2 (germline): SGDLS, YYNGEE. The V gene lost 3 bases and the J gene lost 6 bases, with 18 bases spanning the gap. The CDR3 sequence is 16 residues long. The CDR3 reads CASSGPARPSAGELFF. CDR3 nucleotide sequence: TGTGCCAGCAGCGGCCCCGCTAGGCCCTCGGCCGGGGAGCTGTTTTTT.

The chain has TRBV7-6 and TRBJ1-4, with TRBD1 matching over 12 bases. Germline V gene lookup returns CDR1 SGHVS and CDR2 FNYEAQ. There are 16 residues in the CDR3. V shed 5 bases and J 11 bases; nucleotides not matched to a gene: 12. The CDR3 reads CASSAQGGQGARKLFF. CDR3 DNA sequence: TGTGCCAGCAGCGCCCAAGGGGGACAGGGGGCCAGGAAACTGTTTTTT. Variable domain in full (rest from reference TRBV7-6 and TRBJ1-4): GAGVSQSPRYKVTKRGQDVALRCDPISGHVSLYWYRQALGQGPEFLTYFNYEAQQDKSGLPNDRFSAERPEGSISTLTIQRTEQRDSAMYRCASSAQGGQGARKLFFGSGTQLSVL.

This chain connects TRBV9 to TRBJ2-3, with a weak D call TRBD2 (5 bases). Per germline, CDR1 SGDLS and CDR2 YYNGEE. V was cut by 3 bases and J by 5 bases, with 19 bases left in between. This CDR3 is built from 16 residues. The CDR3 here is CASSGLAPGRIDTQYF. Written as DNA, the CDR3 is TGTGCCAGCAGCGGTCTAGCACCCGGGCGGATAGATACGCAGTATTTT. The whole variable domain, remainder taken from reference TRBV9 and TRBJ2-3, is DSGVTQTPKHLITATGQRVTLRCSPRSGDLSVYWYQQSLDQGLQFLIQYYNGEERAKGNILERFSAQQFPDLHSELNLSSLELGDSALYFCASSGLAPGRIDTQYFGPGTRLTVL.

This chain joins TRBV11-2 and TRBJ2-5; TRBD1 matches at 7 bases. This CDR3 region has 14 residues. With V trimmed by 5 bases and J by 2 bases, 5 bases remained unmatched. Germline-derived CDR1 and CDR2 are SGHAT and FQNNGV. The CDR3 region is CASSIPGQQETQYF. In nucleotides, the CDR3 is TGTGCCAGCAGCATACCGGGACAGCAAGAGACCCAGTACTTC.

The chain couples TRBV7-8 to TRBJ1-4; TRBD1 might be the D (5 bases). The CDR3 is 16 amino acids. V dropped 0 bases and J dropped 3 bases, with 11 bases sitting between them. The V gene's germline CDR1 is SGHVS and CDR2 FQNEAQ. The CDR3 protein is CASSLAVGLSNEKLFF. CDR3 coding DNA: TGTGCCAGCAGCTTAGCCGTGGGGCTGTCTAATGAAAAACTGTTTTTT.

V usage is TRBV11-3 and J usage is TRBJ2-7; a possible D gene is TRBD2 (7 bases). The CDR3 is made up of 13 amino acids. The germline CDR1 and CDR2 sequences are SGHNT and YENEEA. The CDR3 DNA follows: TGTGCTATCGTAGGGGGAGGGGTCTACGAGCAGTACTTC. This codes for CAIVGGGVYEQYF.

This sequence joins TRBV14 and TRBJ2-3; weak D call: TRBD1 (5 bases). Germline CDR1 reads SGHDN; CDR2 reads FVKESK. The CDR3 loop spans 14 amino acids. V lost 2 bases, J lost 3 bases, and 9 bases lay in between. The CDR3: CASSQQPGTDTQYF. CDR3 sequence (DNA): TGTGCCAGCAGCCAACAGCCAGGGACAGATACGCAGTATTTT. Supplemented by reference TRBV14 and TRBJ2-3, the full variable domain reads EAGVTQFPSHSVIEKGQTVTLRCDPISGHDNLYWYRRVMGKEIKFLLHFVKESKQDESGMPNNRFLAERTGGTYSTLKVQPAELEDSGVYFCASSQQPGTDTQYFGPGTRLTVL.

This sequence joins TRBV27 and TRBJ1-2, with D perhaps matching TRBD1 (6 bases). Germline V gene sequence: CDR1 MNHEY, CDR2 SMNVEV (reference sequence). This CDR3 region has 13 residues. Trimming stripped 6 bases from V and 1 base from J, with 9 bases between. The CDR3 bases are TGTGCCAGCAGGGACAGTGGTAACTATGGCTACACCTTC. Translation: CASRDSGNYGYTF.

The chain is built from TRBV13 and TRBJ2-3; D remains ambiguous. CDR1 is PRHDT and CDR2 is FYEKMQ in the germline V gene (reference sequence). CDR3 size: 14 residues. V lost 2 bases to trimming and J lost 1 base, with 7 bases between them. The CDR3 bases are TGTGCCAGCAGCTTAATTCTCGGCACAGATACGCAGTATTTT. This codes for CASSLILGTDTQYF.

The J gene is TRBJ2-7, the V gene TRBV11-2, with a weak D call TRBD2 (5 bases). V lost 7 bases and J lost 0, with 13 bases in between. This CDR3 contains 14 residues. CDR1 is SGHAT and CDR2 is FQNNGV in the germline V gene. The CDR3 loop reads CASTDAGLSYEQYF. CDR3 nucleotides: TGTGCCAGCACCGATGCAGGACTCTCCTACGAGCAGTACTTC.

The chain combines TRBV19 with TRBJ2-7; the match to TRBD1 covers 7 bases. The germline CDR1 and CDR2 sequences are LNHDA and SQIVND (reference sequence). The CDR3 sequence is 14 residues long. The J segment lost 0 bases and the V segment lost 3 bases, leaving 2 bases of the junction unmatched. CDR3 nucleotide sequence: TGTGCCAGTAGTATTAGGACAGGCTCCTACGAGCAGTACTTC. As protein: CASSIRTGSYEQYF.

This clone appeared a single time. The chain is built from TRBV9 and TRBJ1-1, with D perhaps TRBD1 (5 bases). Germline-derived CDR1 and CDR2 are SGDLS and YYNGEE. The CDR3 extends over 15 amino acids. V lost 4 bases and J 2 bases, leaving 15 bases between the germline ends. The CDR3 sequence is CASSFSPQANTEAFF. CDR3 DNA sequence: TGTGCCAGCAGCTTCTCTCCACAGGCAAACACTGAAGCTTTCTTT.